The 7 T cell receptor beta chains in this list originate from one sample, sequenced in a study of cytomegalovirus exposure and HLA in healthy donors. Primers included in the PCR were 60 Vbeta and 13 Jbeta primers. The table came from immunoSEQ multiplex PCR; TCRdb's copy has only in-frame clones and leaves some out. Of around 210,000 clones listed, around 84% were seen once; the top ten hold approximately 0.24%. What was sequenced was PBMCs. These receptors originate from a girl aged 2 to 9 in good health and CMV-seronegative.

The rearrangement joins TRBV7-9 to TRBJ2-5; D might be TRBD1 (5 bases). Trimming took 6 bases from V and 7 from J, leaving 21 bases between them. Germline V gene sequence: CDR1 SEHNR, CDR2 FQNEAQ (reference sequence). This CDR3 has 15 residues. The CDR3 is CASSQIDSEERTQYF. The DNA for the CDR3 is TGTGCCAGCAGTCAAATTGACAGCGAAGAGAGGACCCAGTACTTC.

V and J are TRBV6-1 and TRBJ2-7; 11 nucleotides align to TRBD2. Trimming removed 2 bases from V and 4 bases from J; junction bases left unmatched: 13. CDR3 size: 18 residues. Germline V gene data show CDR1 as MNHNS and CDR2 as SASEGT. CDR3 nucleotide sequence: TGTGCCAGCAGTGAATCGGCTCTTAGCGGGAGGGGAAGGTACGAGCAGTACTTC. Translated, it gives CASSESALSGRGRYEQYF.

The CDR3 DNA reads TGTGCCAGCAAGGCAGGGTGGGGAAACACCATATATTTT. It translates to CASKAGWGNTIYF. This chain connects TRBV27 to TRBJ1-3; D is possibly TRBD1 (5 bases). The germline V gene encodes CDR1 MNHEY and CDR2 SMNVEV (reference sequence). This CDR3 contains 13 residues. V lost 7 bases, J lost 4 bases, and 11 bases lay in between.

The chain couples TRBV2 to TRBJ1-2; maybe TRBD1 (6 bases). The CDR3 spans 12 residues. Looked up from germline, CDR1 is SNHLY and CDR2 is FYNNEI. The CDR3 coding sequence is TGTTTAACAGGGCCCGTCCTCTATGGCTACACCTTC. Translation: CLTGPVLYGYTF.

This sequence joins TRBV14 and TRBJ2-1; tentatively, D is TRBD2 (6 bases). The CDR3 has 13 amino acids. In germline, CDR1 is SGHDN, CDR2 FVKESK. V lost 6 bases to trimming and J lost 3 bases, with 9 bases between them. The CDR3 protein is CASSPRGYNEQFF. CDR3 sequence (DNA): TGTGCCAGCAGTCCGCGGGGCTACAATGAGCAGTTCTTC.

This clone occurred once. The chain has TRBV30 and TRBJ2-7; the match to TRBD2 covers 10 bases. With 2 bases clipped from V and 2 bases from J, the junction kept 0 bases outside the gene matches. This CDR3 is 13 amino acids long. The germline gives CDR1 GTSNPN, CDR2 SVGIG (reference sequence). CDR3 coding DNA: TGTGCCTGGAGTAGCGGGAGGGCCTACGAGCAGTACTTC. This codes for CAWSSGRAYEQYF.

The rearrangement links TRBV28 to TRBJ1-3, with a weak D call TRBD1 (5 bases). Trimming stripped 0 bases from V and 1 base from J, with 16 bases between. The CDR3 extends over 18 amino acids. Germline V gene sequence: CDR1 MDHEN, CDR2 SYDVKM. The DNA for the CDR3 is TGTGCCAGCAGTTTATGGCCTGGGGCAGGGTCGTCTGGAAACACCATATATTTT. It is translated as CASSLWPGAGSSGNTIYF.